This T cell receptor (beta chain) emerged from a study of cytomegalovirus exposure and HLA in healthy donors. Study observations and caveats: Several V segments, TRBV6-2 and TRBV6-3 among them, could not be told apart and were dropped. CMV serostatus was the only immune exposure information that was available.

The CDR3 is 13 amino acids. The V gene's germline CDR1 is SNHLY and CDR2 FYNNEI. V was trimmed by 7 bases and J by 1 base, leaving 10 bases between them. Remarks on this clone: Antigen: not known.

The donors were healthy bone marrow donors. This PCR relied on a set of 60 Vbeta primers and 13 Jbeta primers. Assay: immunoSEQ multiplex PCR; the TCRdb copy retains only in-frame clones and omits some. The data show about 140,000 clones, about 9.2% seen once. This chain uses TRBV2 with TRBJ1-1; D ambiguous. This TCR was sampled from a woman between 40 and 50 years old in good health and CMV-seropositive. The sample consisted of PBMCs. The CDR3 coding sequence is TGTGCCAGCACAAGATCGGGGAACACTGAAGCTTTCTTT. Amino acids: CASTRSGNTEAFF.